This is a list of T cell receptor beta chains from one sample in a study of T cell responses to AZD1222 COVID-19 vaccine. The assay was immunoSEQ multiplex PCR, and TCRdb's table has in-frame clones only and misses some. This sample carries approximately 150,000 clones, 80% to 90% of them seen once, and the ten largest clones take 4.5% to 6.5%. The sample in question was peripheral blood, obtained on day 0 of AZD1222 vaccination. These receptors came from an adult in good health. CDR3s include the opening cysteine and the closing phenylalanine or tryptophan. The order of the fields is clone size, J gene, D gene, V gene, CDR3 DNA, CDR3 protein. D genes are given only for firm matches. Only part of the rows carry a size: once, few, many, or a class if the clone is expanded.

clone_size: NA
j_call: TRBJ2-1
d_call: TRBD2
v_call: TRBV9
cdr3_nt: TGTGCCAGCAGCACCCGAACAGGACTAGCTTCACATGAGCAGTTCTTC
cdr3_aa: CASSTRTGLASHEQFF

clone_size: NA
j_call: TRBJ2-7
d_call: NA
v_call: TRBV5-1
cdr3_nt: TGCGCCAGCAGCTCAAGGGACTACGAGCAGTACTTC
cdr3_aa: CASSSRDYEQYF

clone_size: medium-sized
j_call: TRBJ2-1
d_call: NA
v_call: TRBV6-4
cdr3_nt: TGTGCCAGCAGTCCCACAGAGGGTCCTTACAATGAGCAGTTCTTC
cdr3_aa: CASSPTEGPYNEQFF

clone_size: NA
j_call: TRBJ1-5
d_call: NA
v_call: TRBV7-2
cdr3_nt: TGTGCCAGCAGCCTGAGGGCCGGGGCCGGCAATCAGCCCCAGCATTTT
cdr3_aa: CASSLRAGAGNQPQHF

clone_size: NA
j_call: TRBJ1-4
d_call: TRBD1
v_call: TRBV28
cdr3_nt: TGTGCCAGCAGTTCGCAAACCAGACAGGGGATCGGTGAAAAACTGTTTTTT
cdr3_aa: CASSSQTRQGIGEKLFF

clone_size: few
j_call: TRBJ1-1
d_call: NA
v_call: TRBV7-9
cdr3_nt: TGTGCCAGCAGGCGAGTAAGGGGAACTGAAGCTTTCTTT
cdr3_aa: CASRRVRGTEAFF

clone_size: NA
j_call: TRBJ2-1
d_call: TRBD2
v_call: TRBV28
cdr3_nt: TGTGCCAGCAGTTTTAGCGGGGGGTTCTACAATGAGCAGTTCTTC
cdr3_aa: CASSFSGGFYNEQFF

clone_size: NA
j_call: TRBJ1-6
d_call: NA
v_call: TRBV7-9
cdr3_nt: TGTGCCAGCAGCTCTCGGGACGGATCTAATTCACCCCTCCACTTT
cdr3_aa: CASSSRDGSNSPLHF

clone_size: NA
j_call: TRBJ2-3
d_call: NA
v_call: TRBV7-6
cdr3_nt: TGTGCCAGCAGCCTTTCGCGGGCCTTGGCGGGAGATACGCAGTATTTT
cdr3_aa: CASSLSRALAGDTQYF

clone_size: once
j_call: TRBJ2-1
d_call: NA
v_call: TRBV19
cdr3_nt: TGTGCCAGTAGTGATAAGCTCAGTTGGTCGGAAAATGAGCAGTTCTTC
cdr3_aa: CASSDKLSWSENEQFF

clone_size: once
j_call: TRBJ1-5
d_call: NA
v_call: TRBV6-1
cdr3_nt: TGTGCCAGCAGTGACGGTTTTTGGGTCCGGCAGGGAAATCAGCCCCAGCATTTT
cdr3_aa: CASSDGFWVRQGNQPQHF

clone_size: once
j_call: TRBJ1-1
d_call: TRBD1
v_call: TRBV19
cdr3_nt: TGTGCCAGTAGTGCAGGGGGGACTGAAGCTTTCTTT
cdr3_aa: CASSAGGTEAFF

clone_size: NA
j_call: TRBJ1-3
d_call: TRBD1
v_call: TRBV7-9
cdr3_nt: TGTGCCAGCAGCCCCTGGACAGGGGATCCTGGAAACACCATATATTTT
cdr3_aa: CASSPWTGDPGNTIYF

clone_size: NA
j_call: TRBJ2-3
d_call: TRBD2
v_call: TRBV27
cdr3_nt: TGTGCCAGCAGTCCCTCCAAGACTAGCGGAAAGGGGACAGATACGCAGTATTTT
cdr3_aa: CASSPSKTSGKGTDTQYF

clone_size: NA
j_call: TRBJ1-1
d_call: NA
v_call: TRBV5-1
cdr3_nt: TGCGCCAGCAGAGATGGTGACTGGTACACTGAAGCTTTCTTT
cdr3_aa: CASRDGDWYTEAFF

clone_size: NA
j_call: TRBJ2-7
d_call: NA
v_call: TRBV11-3
cdr3_nt: TGTGCCAGCAGCCTCTTCTACGAGCAGTACTTC
cdr3_aa: CASSLFYEQYF

clone_size: once
j_call: TRBJ2-1
d_call: TRBD1
v_call: TRBV2
cdr3_nt: TGTGCCAGCAGTGAGAAGACAGGGCCCCCAATAAATGAGCAGTTCTTC
cdr3_aa: CASSEKTGPPINEQFF

clone_size: NA
j_call: TRBJ2-1
d_call: NA
v_call: TRBV27
cdr3_nt: TGTGCCAGCAGTCCCTTCTTCCCAGGGGGGGGTCGTATGTCAAGGAGCTCCTACAATGAGCAGTTCTTC
cdr3_aa: CASSPFFPGGGRMSRSSYNEQFF

clone_size: NA
j_call: TRBJ2-5
d_call: NA
v_call: TRBV3-1/TRBV3-2
cdr3_nt: TGTGCCAGCAGCCCAGCTCGGGGGAACCAAGAGACCCAGTACTTC
cdr3_aa: CASSPARGNQETQYF

clone_size: NA
j_call: TRBJ2-7
d_call: TRBD2
v_call: TRBV9
cdr3_nt: TGTGCCAGCAGCGTGGGAAGGGCGGGAGGCGGCGAGCAGTACTTC
cdr3_aa: CASSVGRAGGGEQYF

clone_size: NA
j_call: TRBJ2-5
d_call: TRBD2
v_call: TRBV15
cdr3_nt: TGTGCCACCAGCAGTACTTCATCTCCGGGACTAGCGGGTTCATTCATCTGGGAGACCCAGTACTTC
cdr3_aa: CATSSTSSPGLAGSFIWETQYF

clone_size: NA
j_call: TRBJ2-5
d_call: TRBD1
v_call: TRBV28
cdr3_nt: TGTGCCAGCAGTCGCTCAGGGGGCGAGTACTTC
cdr3_aa: CASSRSGGEYF

clone_size: NA
j_call: TRBJ1-2
d_call: NA
v_call: TRBV6-5
cdr3_nt: TGTGCCAGCAGTTACTCGATAATATTAGGCTATGGCTACACCTTC
cdr3_aa: CASSYSIILGYGYTF

clone_size: NA
j_call: TRBJ2-1
d_call: NA
v_call: TRBV6-6
cdr3_nt: TGTGCCAGCAAGCAGGGAGTCAACAATGAGCAGTTCTTC
cdr3_aa: CASKQGVNNEQFF

clone_size: NA
j_call: TRBJ1-1
d_call: NA
v_call: TRBV4-1
cdr3_nt: TGCGCCAGCAGCCCCGTAACACAGGTGAGCACTGAAGCTTTCTTT
cdr3_aa: CASSPVTQVSTEAFF

clone_size: NA
j_call: TRBJ2-7
d_call: TRBD1
v_call: TRBV7-2
cdr3_nt: TGTGCCAGCAGCCCCCGGTTGGGACAGGGGGGCATCGAGCAGTACTTC
cdr3_aa: CASSPRLGQGGIEQYF

clone_size: NA
j_call: TRBJ2-5
d_call: TRBD2
v_call: TRBV29-1
cdr3_nt: TGCAGCGTCTCAGGGACTAGCGGGAGGGCGGCTAATGGGGGGGAGACCCAGTACTTC
cdr3_aa: CSVSGTSGRAANGGETQYF

clone_size: once
j_call: TRBJ1-4
d_call: TRBD1
v_call: TRBV6-6
cdr3_nt: TGTGCCAGCAGGAAGGGACAGGGAAATGAAAAACTGTTTTTT
cdr3_aa: CASRKGQGNEKLFF

clone_size: NA
j_call: TRBJ2-5
d_call: NA
v_call: TRBV7-9
cdr3_nt: TGTGCCAGCAGCCCAGAGGCGTCATCCCAAGAGACCCAGTACTTC
cdr3_aa: CASSPEASSQETQYF

clone_size: once
j_call: TRBJ1-1
d_call: NA
v_call: TRBV27
cdr3_nt: TGTGCCAGCAGCTCCACACTCTTTTATATGAACACTGAAGCTTTCTTT
cdr3_aa: CASSSTLFYMNTEAFF

clone_size: NA
j_call: TRBJ1-4
d_call: NA
v_call: TRBV28
cdr3_nt: TGTGCCAGCGGGGCAAGGGGGGGAAATGAAAAACTGTTTTTT
cdr3_aa: CASGARGGNEKLFF

clone_size: NA
j_call: TRBJ2-1
d_call: TRBD2
v_call: TRBV14
cdr3_nt: TGTGCCAGCAGACCGACTAGCGGGCCTTACAATGAGCAGTTCTTC
cdr3_aa: CASRPTSGPYNEQFF

clone_size: NA
j_call: TRBJ1-1
d_call: NA
v_call: TRBV6-5
cdr3_nt: TGTGCCAGTAAGGGTACTATGAACACTGAAGCTTTCTTT
cdr3_aa: CASKGTMNTEAFF

clone_size: once
j_call: TRBJ1-2
d_call: NA
v_call: TRBV6-4
cdr3_nt: TGTGCCAGCAGCCCGTCCCCAACTCCAAACTATGGCTACACCTTC
cdr3_aa: CASSPSPTPNYGYTF

clone_size: NA
j_call: TRBJ2-7
d_call: NA
v_call: TRBV18
cdr3_nt: TGTGCCAGCTCACTTCAGGGGCTTCTCGAGCAGTACTTC
cdr3_aa: CASSLQGLLEQYF

clone_size: NA
j_call: TRBJ1-1
d_call: TRBD1
v_call: TRBV28
cdr3_nt: TGTGCCAGCAGTTGGAAGGTGTCGACAGGGCGGAACACTGAAGCTTTCTTT
cdr3_aa: CASSWKVSTGRNTEAFF

clone_size: once
j_call: TRBJ1-6
d_call: NA
v_call: TRBV12-3/TRBV12-4
cdr3_nt: TGTGCCACGTCTAGACGCTATAATTCACCCCTCCACTTT
cdr3_aa: CATSRRYNSPLHF

clone_size: NA
j_call: TRBJ2-1
d_call: TRBD2
v_call: TRBV6-2/TRBV6-3
cdr3_nt: TGTGCCAGCAGCCGCAGACTAGCGGGAGTTGAAAGTGAGCAGTTCTTC
cdr3_aa: CASSRRLAGVESEQFF

clone_size: NA
j_call: TRBJ1-1
d_call: NA
v_call: TRBV19
cdr3_nt: TGTGCCAGTAGCGACCGGACTGAAGCTTTCTTT
cdr3_aa: CASSDRTEAFF

clone_size: NA
j_call: TRBJ2-3
d_call: NA
v_call: TRBV7-8
cdr3_nt: TGTGCCAGCAGCTTAGACTTCCCAACTAAAGATACGCAGTATTTT
cdr3_aa: CASSLDFPTKDTQYF

clone_size: NA
j_call: TRBJ1-6
d_call: NA
v_call: TRBV7-3
cdr3_nt: TGTGCCAGCAGCTTCGGACGTTTAAGAAATAATTCACCCCTCCACTTT
cdr3_aa: CASSFGRLRNNSPLHF

clone_size: NA
j_call: TRBJ1-1
d_call: NA
v_call: TRBV29-1
cdr3_nt: TGCAGCGTATTCAAGAACACTGAAGCTTTCTTT
cdr3_aa: CSVFKNTEAFF

clone_size: once
j_call: TRBJ1-2
d_call: NA
v_call: TRBV7-6
cdr3_nt: TGTGCCAGCAGCCAAGCCGGGGGTACCTATGGCTACACCTTC
cdr3_aa: CASSQAGGTYGYTF

clone_size: NA
j_call: TRBJ2-7
d_call: TRBD1
v_call: TRBV12-3/TRBV12-4
cdr3_nt: TGTGCCAGCAGACGGGGACAGGGGGGCGAGCAGTACTTC
cdr3_aa: CASRRGQGGEQYF

clone_size: once
j_call: TRBJ2-3
d_call: NA
v_call: TRBV19
cdr3_nt: TGTGCCAGTACTACCTATAGTGAGGCAGATACGCAGTATTTT
cdr3_aa: CASTTYSEADTQYF

clone_size: NA
j_call: TRBJ1-5
d_call: NA
v_call: TRBV6-2/TRBV6-3
cdr3_nt: TGTGCCAGCAGTTACTGGGGTCGAGGACGCGAGAAGCCCCAGCATTTT
cdr3_aa: CASSYWGRGREKPQHF

clone_size: NA
j_call: TRBJ1-1
d_call: TRBD1
v_call: TRBV18
cdr3_nt: TGTGCCAGCTCACCAAGGACAGGGGTAAACACTGAAGCTTTCTTT
cdr3_aa: CASSPRTGVNTEAFF

clone_size: NA
j_call: TRBJ2-7
d_call: NA
v_call: TRBV21-1
cdr3_nt: TGTGCCAGCAGCATTTTACAGGGAAAGTATGACGAGCAGTACTTC
cdr3_aa: CASSILQGKYDEQYF

clone_size: once
j_call: TRBJ2-3
d_call: TRBD2
v_call: TRBV5-4
cdr3_nt: TGTGCCAGCAGCTTGGGATCTAGCGGCGGAGATACGCAGTATTTT
cdr3_aa: CASSLGSSGGDTQYF

clone_size: NA
j_call: TRBJ2-2
d_call: TRBD1
v_call: TRBV10-3
cdr3_nt: TGTGCCACCTACAGGGGCACCGGGGAGCTGTTTTTT
cdr3_aa: CATYRGTGELFF

clone_size: NA
j_call: TRBJ2-1
d_call: TRBD2
v_call: TRBV7-2
cdr3_nt: TGTGCCAGCAGCTTAGCACTAGCGGGAACCTACAATGAGCAGTTCTTC
cdr3_aa: CASSLALAGTYNEQFF

clone_size: NA
j_call: TRBJ2-6
d_call: NA
v_call: TRBV30
cdr3_nt: TGTGCCTGGAGTGTAGGGGCTGGGGCCAACGTCCTGACTTTC
cdr3_aa: CAWSVGAGANVLTF

clone_size: once
j_call: TRBJ1-1
d_call: NA
v_call: TRBV2
cdr3_nt: TGTGCCAGCAGTGGAAGCAGGGAGGATGTCTGGGACACTGAAGCTTTCTTT
cdr3_aa: CASSGSREDVWDTEAFF